The 20 T cell receptor beta chains in this list originate from one sample, sequenced in a study of T cell responses to AZD1222 COVID-19 vaccine. Generated by immunoSEQ multiplex PCR, the TCRdb table keeps only in-frame clones and is missing some. The data show around 45,000 clones, about 92% seen once. The input for sequencing was peripheral blood, taken 28 days after the second AZD1222 dose. These receptors all come from an adult who received the AZD1222 COVID-19 vaccine.

V gene TRBV6-5 combines with J gene TRBJ1-2, with 7 nucleotides matching TRBD1. The CDR3 sequence is 13 residues long. J was trimmed by 5 bases and V by 6 bases; bases with no gene match: 6. In germline, CDR1 is MNHEY, CDR2 SVGAGI. Here the CDR3 DNA reads TGTGCCAGCAGCATCCGGGACAGATATGGCTACACCTTC. It encodes CASSIRDRYGYTF.

CDR3 in DNA: TGTGTCAAGGCGTGGGGAAACACTGAAGCTTTCTTT. Residues: CVKAWGNTEAFF. V gene TRBV25-1 combines with J gene TRBJ1-1; D ambiguous. The CDR3 runs to 12 residues. Germline V CDR1 and CDR2: MGHDK, SYGVNS.

V is TRBV9 and J is TRBJ2-3; weak D call: TRBD2 (7 bases). V was shortened by 0 bases and J by 2 bases, with 10 bases between the two germline ends. CDR3 length equals 15 residues. The germline CDR1 and CDR2 sequences are SGDLS and YYNGEE. Here the CDR3 DNA reads TGTGCCAGCAGCGTAGGCGGGGGCCCCACAGATACGCAGTATTTT. Its translation: CASSVGGGPTDTQYF.

The rearrangement uses TRBV6-5 and TRBJ1-2, with a possible D match to TRBD1 (5 bases). Trimming removed 4 bases at V and 6 bases at J, with 18 bases between. Germline V gene sequence: CDR1 MNHEY, CDR2 SVGAGI. This CDR3 spans 15 amino acids. The DNA of the CDR3 is TGTGCCAGCAGTTCCCCCGTGGCAGGGAAACATGGCTACACCTTC. Amino acid sequence: CASSSPVAGKHGYTF.

The V gene is TRBV15, the J gene TRBJ1-2; D remains unclear. Trimming left V 4 bases short and J 5 bases short, with 14 bases between. Germline V gene data show CDR1 as LNHNV and CDR2 as YYDKDF (reference sequence). The CDR3 has 14 residues. CDR3 in DNA: TGTGCCACCAGCAAGGAAGGAGCAGATTATGGCTACACCTTC. Translated, it gives CATSKEGADYGYTF.

This clone was seen once. The V call is TRBV13, the J call TRBJ1-2; 8 bases agree with TRBD1. CDR3 length equals 13 residues. The germline V gene encodes CDR1 PRHDT and CDR2 FYEKMQ (reference sequence). V shed 6 bases, J shed 5 bases, and the junction held 5 bases outside the gene matches. For the CDR3, the DNA is TGTGCCAGCAGTTCCCGGACAGGGTATGGCTACACCTTC. Translation: CASSSRTGYGYTF.

The gene calls are TRBV6-5 and TRBJ2-5; 12 nucleotides match TRBD2. This CDR3 is 16 amino acids long. The J segment lost 1 base and the V segment lost 2 bases, leaving 2 bases of the junction unmatched. Germline V gene data show CDR1 as MNHEY and CDR2 as SVGAGI. CDR3 nucleotides: TGTGCCAGCAGTTACCGACTAGCGGGGGTCCAAGAGACCCAGTACTTC. This encodes CASSYRLAGVQETQYF.

The CDR3 nucleotides read TGTGCCAGCAGCTTAGGCCCTCAGGGGCAGCCCCAGCATTTT. Translation: CASSLGPQGQPQHF. V is TRBV13 and J is TRBJ1-5, with D tentatively TRBD1 (6 bases). The CDR3 has 14 amino acids. V lost 0 bases, J lost 7 bases, and 10 bases lay in between. Germline CDR1 PRHDT, CDR2 FYEKMQ (reference sequence).

The V and J genes are TRBV3-1 (or the pseudogene TRBV3-2) and TRBJ1-6; no clear D. Trimming pared 4 bases from V and 12 bases from J, leaving 13 bases between. Looked up from germline, CDR1 is LGHDT and CDR2 is YNNKEL (reference sequence). CDR3 size: 13 residues. CDR3 in amino acids: CASSPGRSLPLHF. The CDR3 bases are TGTGCCAGCAGCCCCGGACGTTCGTTACCCCTCCACTTT.

The chain has TRBV7-9 and TRBJ2-7; 8 nucleotides match TRBD1. CDR1 and CDR2 (germline): SEHNR, FQNEAQ (reference sequence). The length of the CDR3 is 14 residues. V was pared by 7 bases and J by 3 bases, with 8 bases of the junction left unmatched. This CDR3 is CASTPRQGHYEQYF. DNA of the CDR3: TGTGCCAGCACTCCCCGACAGGGGCACTACGAGCAGTACTTC.

This clone was detected only once. The chain employs TRBV2 and TRBJ2-3; D unresolved. This CDR3 contains 13 residues. Per the germline V gene, CDR1 is SNHLY and CDR2 is FYNNEI. Trimming took 7 bases from V and 3 from J, leaving 11 bases between them. Written as DNA, the CDR3 is TGTGCCAGCACCAGGATGCTGACAGATACGCAGTATTTT. This translates into CASTRMLTDTQYF.

V is TRBV6-6 and J is TRBJ1-1; D remains ambiguous. This CDR3 comprises 13 residues. The V end was cut by 2 bases, the J end by 2 bases, with 6 bases between. Germline V gene lookup returns CDR1 MNHNY and CDR2 SVGAGI (reference sequence). For the CDR3, the DNA is TGTGCCAGCAGTTACCCACCCAACACTGAAGCTTTCTTT. Translation: CASSYPPNTEAFF.

This clone was seen just once. The chain is built from TRBV19 and TRBJ1-5; D ambiguous. V lost 7 bases, J lost 0 bases, and 10 bases lay in between. Germline values: CDR1 LNHDA, CDR2 SQIVND (reference sequence). There are 14 residues in the CDR3. The CDR3: CASTTGVSNQPQHF. For the CDR3, the DNA is TGTGCCAGTACCACCGGGGTTAGCAATCAGCCCCAGCATTTT.

The chain is built from TRBV27 and TRBJ2-5, with a weak D call TRBD1 (6 bases). Germline CDR1 is MNHEY and CDR2 is SMNVEV (reference sequence). The ends were cut back, 6 bases at V and 4 bases at J, with 15 bases in the middle. The CDR3 consists of 14 residues. CDR3 protein: CASRLQGVGETQYF. The CDR3 DNA reads TGTGCCAGCAGGCTACAGGGTGTCGGAGAGACCCAGTACTTC.

The chain is built from TRBV11-2 and TRBJ1-1; D remains ambiguous. CDR3 length equals 14 residues. V was cut by 1 base and J by 1 base, with 7 bases left in between. Germline lookup yields CDR1 SGHAT and CDR2 FQNNGV. The CDR3: CASSLGAANTEAFF. The CDR3 nucleotides read TGTGCCAGCAGCTTAGGGGCCGCGAACACTGAAGCTTTCTTT.

The V gene is TRBV6-2 or TRBV6-3, the J gene TRBJ2-3; D gene ambiguous. The germline CDR1 and CDR2 sequences are MNHEY and SVGEGT. Trimming took off 0 bases at V and 6 bases at J, with 7 bases between the two ends. The CDR3 has 13 amino acids. The CDR3, as DNA: TGTGCCAGCAGTTACTCAGCCCCGGATACGCAGTATTTT. This codes for CASSYSAPDTQYF.

This clone has just one count. The J gene is TRBJ2-5, the V gene TRBV6-5, with TRBD2 matching 7 bases. V shed 6 bases, J shed 5 bases, and the junction held 9 bases outside the gene matches. The CDR3 extends over 14 amino acids. CDR1 MNHEY and CDR2 SVGAGI come from the germline V gene. Here the CDR3 reads CASRDGTRGETQYF. DNA for the CDR3: TGTGCCAGCAGGGACGGTACGCGGGGGGAGACCCAGTACTTC.

Turning to this clone: At one end the junction does not follow the germline gene, possibly because of a read error. The chain uses TRBV27 and TRBJ2-5; no firm D call. This CDR3 is 16 amino acids long. Germline V gene sequence: CDR1 MNHEY, CDR2 SMNVEV (reference sequence). CDR3 coding DNA: TGTGCCAGCAGCTTATACTGGACGGATACTCAAGAGACCCAGTACTTC. It yields the protein CASSLYWTDTQETQYF.

The rearrangement joins TRBV24-1 to TRBJ1-2; 11 bases fit TRBD1. Germline assignment: CDR1 KGHDR and CDR2 SFDVKD. The trim removed 9 bases at V and 4 bases at J, leaving 9 bases unmatched. This CDR3 region has 15 residues. The DNA of the CDR3 is TGTGCCACCCCACCCGGGACAGGGGGTGTCTATGGCTACACCTTC. Translation: CATPPGTGGVYGYTF.

The rearrangement uses TRBV6-2 or TRBV6-3 and TRBJ2-1; 14 positions agree with TRBD2. Trimming took 6 bases from V and 4 from J; bases not matched to a gene: 5. This CDR3 comprises 16 residues. Germline V gene lookup returns CDR1 MNHEY and CDR2 SVGEGT. CDR3 DNA: TGTGCCAGCAGCGGGACTAGCGGGGGTCCGTACAATGAGCAGTTCTTC. Encoded protein: CASSGTSGGPYNEQFF.